This T cell receptor (beta chain) stems from a study of T cell responses to AZD1222 COVID-19 vaccine. Study conclusions and caveats: White British people made up most donors, females outnumbered males, and clonal diversity was possibly underestimated. Spike-specific TCR breadth and depth were elevated following two AZD1222 doses. Repertoires were sampled only after the peak T cell response.

TCRdb keeps only in-frame clones here, not all; method: immunoSEQ multiplex PCR. Here the sample spans 140,000 or so clones, just over 85% being singletons. Regarding this clone: Its target is unknown.

Germline assignment: CDR1 SGHTA and CDR2 FQGNSA. The CDR3 contains 15 residues. The V end was cut by 3 bases, the J end by 0 bases, with 9 bases between. The source is an adult who received the AZD1222 COVID-19 vaccine. The chain carries TRBV7-2 and TRBJ1-5; tentatively, D is TRBD1 (6 bases). Sequencing used peripheral blood, obtained 28 days after the second AZD1222 dose. The CDR3 spells CASSFLGASNQPQHF. In DNA, the CDR3 is TGTGCCAGCAGCTTCCTGGGGGCTAGCAATCAGCCCCAGCATTTT.